The next 30 T cell receptor beta chains were all read from a single sample in a study of T cell responses to AZD1222 COVID-19 vaccine. Generated by immunoSEQ multiplex PCR, the TCRdb table keeps only in-frame clones and is missing some. The data hold 130,000 to 150,000 clones, with approximately 89% observed a single time. The sequencing here drew on peripheral blood, taken on day 0 of AZD1222 vaccination. All receptors come from an adult in good health.

The DNA for the CDR3 is TGTGCCAGCAGCGTACTAGCGGAAACCGGGGAGCTGTTTTTT. It yields the protein CASSVLAETGELFF. The gene calls are TRBV9 and TRBJ2-2; 7 nucleotides line up with TRBD2. The V segment lost 1 base and the J segment 5 bases; nucleotides outside the gene matches: 2. The CDR3 is 14 amino acids. Germline CDR1 SGDLS, CDR2 YYNGEE.

The chain employs TRBV7-3 and TRBJ1-5; possible D gene TRBD1, 5 bases. Trimming removed 4 bases from V and 0 bases from J, with 13 bases in between. The germline V gene has CDR1 SGHTA and CDR2 FQGTGA. The CDR3 spans 16 residues. As DNA, the CDR3 is TGTGCCAGCAGCTCCCGAGCGACAGATAGCAATCAGCCCCAGCATTTT. It specifies CASSSRATDSNQPQHF.

V and J are TRBV25-1 and TRBJ1-1, with 9 positions matching TRBD1. V shed 6 bases, J shed 1 base, and the junction held 3 bases outside the gene matches. The germline CDR1 and CDR2 sequences are MGHDK and SYGVNS. This CDR3 has 14 amino acids. The CDR3 nucleotides are TGTGCCAGCAGACCGACAGGGGGGAACACTGAAGCTTTCTTT. Residues: CASRPTGGNTEAFF.

The chain carries TRBV5-6 and TRBJ1-1; the D is unclear. The CDR3 runs 12 residues. CDR1 is SGHDT, CDR2 YYEEEE, per germline. V gave up 1 base and J gave up 8 bases, with 9 bases separating them. CDR3 loop: CASSLIEGEAFF. CDR3 coding DNA: TGTGCCAGCAGCTTGATAGAAGGAGAAGCTTTCTTT.

The chain has TRBV7-3 and TRBJ2-2; 9 bases are a match to TRBD2. Germline values: CDR1 SGHTA, CDR2 FQGTGA. The trim removed 1 base at V and 3 bases at J, leaving 6 bases unmatched. The CDR3 runs 17 residues. The CDR3 DNA follows: TGTGCCAGCAGCTTAAATGCGGGAGGGCCTGACACCGGGGAGCTGTTTTTT. It specifies CASSLNAGGPDTGELFF.

The CDR3 sequence is CATSVGKPSYGYTF. The CDR3 bases are TGTGCCACCAGTGTAGGGAAACCGTCCTATGGCTACACCTTC. The chain has TRBV24-1 and TRBJ1-2; D remains unclear. The CDR3 is made up of 14 amino acids. V was shortened by 5 bases and J by 4 bases, with 13 bases between the two germline ends. In germline, CDR1 is KGHDR, CDR2 SFDVKD.

The rearrangement links TRBV6-2 or TRBV6-3 to TRBJ2-3; TRBD2 aligns across 8 bases. Looked up from germline, CDR1 is MNHEY and CDR2 is SVGEGT. This CDR3 has 17 residues. The V and J ends lost 5 bases and 2 bases, in that order; junction bases with no gene match: 12. CDR3 bases: TGTGCCAGCAGTACCCCACTAGCGGCCCCCCCCACAGATACGCAGTATTTT. Residues: CASSTPLAAPPTDTQYF.

This sequence joins TRBV19 and TRBJ1-5, with 7 positions matching TRBD1. Germline V gives CDR1 LNHDA, CDR2 SQIVND (reference sequence). The CDR3 length is 18 residues. Trimming at V came to 4 bases and at J to 0 bases, leaving 12 bases not matched to a gene. The CDR3: CASSNTGTAQYSNQPQHF. In nucleotides, the CDR3 is TGTGCCAGTAGTAACACCGGGACAGCACAATATAGCAATCAGCCCCAGCATTTT.

In this sample, this clone turned up many times. The genes are TRBV4-3 and TRBJ1-2; D is perhaps TRBD1 (6 bases). The germline V gene encodes CDR1 LGHNA and CDR2 YSLEER. The CDR3 covers 15 residues. V gave up 1 base and J gave up 0 bases, with 9 bases separating them. The CDR3 spells CASSQGTATNYGYTF. In DNA, the CDR3 is TGCGCCAGCAGCCAAGGGACAGCTACTAACTATGGCTACACCTTC.

This CDR3 is CASSRQGGDTGELFF. CDR3 sequence (DNA): TGTGCCAGCAGTAGACAGGGGGGTGACACCGGGGAGCTGTTTTTT. The chain is built from TRBV25-1 and TRBJ2-2, with 9 bases fitting TRBD1. Looked up from germline, CDR1 is MGHDK and CDR2 is SYGVNS. The CDR3 contains 15 residues. After removal of 5 bases from V and 3 bases from J, the junction contained 4 bases not matched to a gene.

The chain recombines TRBV27 with TRBJ1-3; D gene unclear. Germline CDR1 is MNHEY and CDR2 is SMNVEV (reference sequence). V was trimmed by 5 bases and J by 5 bases, leaving 13 bases between them. The CDR3 is 14 amino acids. CDR3 nucleotide sequence: TGTGCCAGCAGTAGCGGAGGGCGGAGAAACACCATATATTTT. The encoded protein is CASSSGGRRNTIYF.

This rearrangement joins TRBV4-1 to TRBJ1-1, with a tentative D call TRBD1 (6 bases). Germline assignment: CDR1 MGHRA and CDR2 YSYEKL. The CDR3 runs to 16 residues. The V and J ends lost 2 bases and 1 base respectively, with 14 bases between them. Here the CDR3 reads CASSQPTTGRNTEAFF. The CDR3 DNA is TGCGCCAGCAGCCAACCAACGACAGGTCGGAACACTGAAGCTTTCTTT.

Of note for this clone: The junction shows a germline mismatch at one end, possibly a read error. The gene calls are TRBV19 and TRBJ2-1, with TRBD2 matching over 13 bases. The CDR3 has 13 amino acids. From germline, CDR1 is LNHDA and CDR2 SQIVND (reference sequence). Written as DNA, the CDR3 is TGTGCCAGTAGTATAACTAGCGGGAGGGCCGGGGTCTTC. Protein product: CASSITSGRAGVF.

This chain connects TRBV5-5 to TRBJ2-1, with D unclear. CDR3 length: 13 amino acids. Trimming removed 5 bases at V and 0 bases at J, with 6 bases between. The germline V gene has CDR1 SGHKS and CDR2 YYEKEE (reference sequence). CDR3 in DNA: TGTGCCAGCAGTACGAACTCCTACAATGAGCAGTTCTTC. This gives the protein CASSTNSYNEQFF.

J is TRBJ1-2 and V is TRBV15; 7 bases fit TRBD1. The CDR3 runs to 14 residues. Germline CDR1 is LNHNV and CDR2 is YYDKDF (reference sequence). Germline trimming cut 1 base from V and 8 bases from J; bases unmatched to any gene: 7. CDR3 sequence (DNA): TGTGCCACCAGCAGAGTCGACAGGGAAGGAGGCTACACCTTC. Amino acids: CATSRVDREGGYTF.

The V call is TRBV5-1, the J call TRBJ1-4; a possible D gene is TRBD1 (5 bases). Germline CDR1 SGHRS, CDR2 YFSETQ. Between the trimmed V and J ends, which lost 4 bases and 4 bases, there was a span of 17 bases. The CDR3 has 16 residues. CDR3 loop: CASSVGDRALNEKLFF. The CDR3 DNA is TGCGCCAGCAGCGTCGGGGACCGAGCCCTTAATGAAAAACTGTTTTTT.

The V call is TRBV27, the J call TRBJ1-5; perhaps TRBD1 as D (5 bases). Germline V gene sequence: CDR1 MNHEY, CDR2 SMNVEV (reference sequence). The V end lost 0 bases, the J end lost 7 bases, and 7 bases lay between the germline ends. The CDR3 runs 13 residues. The CDR3 reads CASSLSGDQPQHF. CDR3 bases: TGTGCCAGCAGTTTATCAGGGGACCAGCCCCAGCATTTT.

For this clone: This sample includes further DNA sequences coding for the same CDR3. The V call is TRBV12-3 or TRBV12-4, the J call TRBJ2-3; D not resolved. Trimming removed 6 bases at V and 3 bases at J, with 4 bases between. The CDR3 extends over 11 amino acids. Written as DNA, the CDR3 is TGTGCCAGCAGCCTGACAGATACGCAGTATTTT. This gives the protein CASSLTDTQYF.

This chain uses TRBV7-2 with TRBJ1-5; D unclear. Trimming took 3 bases from V and 4 from J, leaving 13 bases between them. CDR3 size: 15 residues. CDR1 and CDR2 (germline): SGHTA, FQGNSA. The CDR3 region has the DNA TGTGCCAGCAGCTTTTGGGCAGTACAAAATCAGCCCCAGCATTTT. Protein: CASSFWAVQNQPQHF.

Only one count was recorded for this clone. The V gene is TRBV7-3, the J gene TRBJ2-1; no clear D gene. From germline, CDR1 is SGHTA and CDR2 FQGTGA. The CDR3 has 13 amino acids. Trimming shortened V by 5 bases and J by 8 bases, and 13 bases separated the two germline ends. The CDR3 is CASSPPSADEQFF. In nucleotides, the CDR3 is TGTGCCAGCAGCCCTCCTTCTGCGGATGAGCAGTTCTTC.

The CDR3 DNA is TGTGCCAGCAGCTCCTTCCGGGACTCACCTTACGAGCAGTACTTC. This translates into CASSSFRDSPYEQYF. The chain joins TRBV11-1 to TRBJ2-7; weak D call: TRBD2 (6 bases). Trimming took off 4 bases at V and 4 bases at J, with 17 bases between the two ends. There are 15 residues in the CDR3. CDR1 is SGHAT and CDR2 is FQDESV in the germline V gene (reference sequence).

The rearrangement joins TRBV15 to TRBJ2-3; tentatively, D is TRBD1 (7 bases). Trimming pared 3 bases from V and 3 bases from J, leaving 19 bases between. CDR3 length: 17 residues. Germline loops: CDR1 LNHNV, CDR2 YYDKDF (reference sequence). This CDR3 is CATSRGIYRGLTDTQYF. The CDR3 DNA follows: TGTGCCACCAGCAGGGGGATCTACAGGGGACTGACAGATACGCAGTATTTT.

The V call is TRBV4-1, the J call TRBJ1-6; D is ambiguous. CDR1 is MGHRA, CDR2 YSYEKL, per germline. This CDR3 is built from 15 residues. Trimming shortened V by 2 bases and J by 6 bases, and 11 bases separated the two germline ends. The CDR3 here is CASSQQYQANSPLHF. CDR3 nucleotide sequence: TGCGCCAGCAGCCAACAGTATCAGGCTAATTCACCCCTCCACTTT.

V and J are TRBV19 and TRBJ2-5; no clear D gene. This CDR3 comprises 13 residues. V lost 5 bases and J lost 1, with 8 bases in between. Germline V gene lookup returns CDR1 LNHDA and CDR2 SQIVND (reference sequence). The CDR3 region has the DNA TGTGCCAGTAGTTCTGGAAGCCAAGAGACCCAGTACTTC. It translates to CASSSGSQETQYF.

The chain has TRBV4-2 and TRBJ1-6, with 7 bases that match TRBD1. The germline V gene has CDR1 LGHNA and CDR2 YNFKEQ. The CDR3 contains 15 residues. The V segment lost 1 base and the J segment 9 bases; nucleotides outside the gene matches: 6. Written as DNA, the CDR3 is TGTGCCAGCAGCCAAGGGCAGGGGGATTTTTCACCCCTCCACTTT. Amino acid sequence: CASSQGQGDFSPLHF.

The chain links TRBV7-6 to TRBJ2-7, with a weak D call TRBD2 (6 bases). Per germline, CDR1 SGHVS and CDR2 FNYEAQ. CDR3 length: 14 amino acids. Trimming pared 5 bases from V and 2 bases from J, leaving 13 bases between. DNA of the CDR3: TGTGCCAGCAGCCGGACGGAGGGCGCCTACGAGCAGTACTTC. It yields the protein CASSRTEGAYEQYF.

A single count supports this clone. The V call is TRBV7-8, the J call TRBJ2-1, with 10 positions matching TRBD2. The CDR3 totals 17 residues. CDR1 SGHVS and CDR2 FQNEAQ come from the germline V gene. V was pared by 8 bases and J by 4 bases, with 14 bases of the junction left unmatched. This chain's CDR3 is CASPCKVAGGFYNEQFF. CDR3 bases: TGTGCCAGCCCCTGTAAGGTAGCGGGGGGATTTTACAATGAGCAGTTCTTC.

V and J are TRBV5-1 and TRBJ1-2; 8 bases line up with TRBD1. The germline V gene has CDR1 SGHRS and CDR2 YFSETQ. With V trimmed by 4 bases and J by 5 bases, 10 bases remained unmatched. This CDR3 is built from 15 residues. CDR3 DNA sequence: TGCGCCAGCAGCAAGGACAGGGCGGCCTTATATGGCTACACCTTC. Protein: CASSKDRAALYGYTF.

This sequence joins TRBV7-2 and TRBJ1-6; 7 bases are a match to TRBD1. After removal of 4 bases from V and 9 bases from J, the junction contained 6 bases not matched to a gene. Germline lookup yields CDR1 SGHTA and CDR2 FQGNSA. The CDR3 extends over 14 amino acids. The CDR3 coding sequence is TGTGCCAGCAGCTCGACAGGGTGGGGTTCACCCCTCCACTTT. Translating gives CASSSTGWGSPLHF.

The chain employs TRBV3-1 (or the pseudogene TRBV3-2) and TRBJ2-7, with D unclear. Per the germline V gene, CDR1 is LGHDT and CDR2 is YNNKEL (reference sequence). The CDR3 length is 13 residues. V was trimmed by 1 base and J by 3 bases, leaving 7 bases between them. CDR3 nucleotide sequence: TGTGCCAGCAGCCAAGTCAGGAGCTACGAGCAGTACTTC. It codes for CASSQVRSYEQYF.